This record covers a single T cell receptor (beta chain). From blood CD8+ and CD4+ T cells, the TCR beta chain was sequenced. These data originate in a study of CD8 T cells in Susac syndrome. RNA amounts of about 0.5 to 1 ug underwent reverse transcription with random hexamers. Using its own MiXCR run on the immunoSEQ multiplex PCR reads, TCRdb lists one record per CDR3 protein. This sample yields about 140,000 distinct CDR3 sequences, of which under 97% are seen a single time; over 0.065% belongs to the top ten. The sequenced sample consisted of CD4+ T cells from PBMCs. The source is a human donor with Susac syndrome.

The CDR3 here is CSARTGEDSPLHF. The DNA for the CDR3 is TGCAGTGCTAGGACAGGAGAGGATTCACCCCTCCACTTT. The gene calls are TRBV20-1 and TRBJ1-6; TRBD1 might be the D (6 bases). Germline loops: CDR1 DFQATT, CDR2 SNEGSKA (reference sequence). This CDR3 has 13 residues. Trimming took off 3 bases at V and 8 bases at J, with 11 bases between the two ends.